This is a list of T cell receptor beta chains from one sample in a study of regulatory T cells in long-lasting Graves disease. MiXCR, applied by TCRdb to the multiplex PCR reads, yields one record per CDR3 protein. This table has more than 450,000 distinct CDR3 sequences, 15% to 20% appearing once. The same sample was also used in a study of T cells in Graves' hyperthyroidism and ophthalmopathy.

The source material was peripheral blood mononuclear cells (PBMCs), sampled at new diagnosis, from a patient treated with antithyroid drugs. Receptors originate from a man aged 35 to 55 with Graves disease. The CDR3 runs from the conserved cysteine through the conserved F or W. A D gene is named only where the DNA matches it firmly. Clone size is given for some rows only: seen once, a few or many times, or a class if the clone is expanded.

v_gene	abundance	j_gene	d_gene	CDR3nt	CDR3aa
TRBV6-2/TRBV6-3	.	TRBJ1-5	.	TGTGCCAGCAGTGAAACGGGGGGAGGGTATCAGCCCCAGCATTTT	CASSETGGGYQPQHF
TRBV5-1	many	TRBJ2-1	.	TGCGCCAGCAGCACGACTGATAGCTCCTACAATGAGCAGTTCTTC	CASSTTDSSYNEQFF
TRBV14	few	TRBJ2-5	TRBD2	TGTGCCAGCAGCCGCAGCGGGATATATTTAGAGACCCAGTACTTC	CASSRSGIYLETQYF
TRBV4-2	.	TRBJ2-1	TRBD2	TGTGCCAGCAGCCAAAGTAGCGGGAGGGCCATATATGAGCAGTTCTTC	CASSQSSGRAIYEQFF
TRBV19	few	TRBJ2-1	TRBD2	TGTGCCAGTAGCATAGCGGGAGAGGACTACAATGAGCAGTTCTTC	CASSIAGEDYNEQFF
TRBV24-1	.	TRBJ2-1	.	TGTGCCACCAGTGACCTAGCAGCCACATCCCACAATGAGCAGTTCTTC	CATSDLAATSHNEQFF
TRBV11-2	many	TRBJ2-2	TRBD2	TGTGCCAGCAGCTTCCACCCTAGCGGCGCGAACACCGGGGAGCTGTTTTTT	CASSFHPSGANTGELFF
TRBV5-4	.	TRBJ2-5	.	TGTGCCAGCAGCTTTAGAAACAGGGCCCAAGAGACCCAGTACTTC	CASSFRNRAQETQYF
TRBV11-2	many	TRBJ2-7	.	TGTGCCAGCAGCTTAAGGGGATACGAGCAGTACTTC	CASSLRGYEQYF
TRBV4-1	few	TRBJ2-1	.	TGCGCCAGCAGCCAAGTTACTTCTTACAATGAGCAGTTCTTC	CASSQVTSYNEQFF
TRBV6-1	.	TRBJ2-3	.	TGTGCCAGCAGTAACAGGGGGGGGGACACAGATACGCAGTATTTT	CASSNRGGDTDTQYF
TRBV6-5	many	TRBJ2-7	TRBD2	TGTGCCAGCAGTTACCGAGGACTAGCGTGGGAGCAGTACTTC	CASSYRGLAWEQYF
TRBV6-1	many	TRBJ2-1	.	TGTGCCAGCAGTAGGGGGAACAATGAGCAGTTCTTC	CASSRGNNEQFF
TRBV2	few	TRBJ1-3	.	TGTGCCAGCCAGGCCGACTCTGGAAACACCATATATTTT	CASQADSGNTIYF
TRBV7-8	.	TRBJ2-5	.	TGTGCCAGCAGCATCTACAGGGAGGGAGAGACCCAGTACTTC	CASSIYREGETQYF
TRBV7-2	many	TRBJ2-1	TRBD1	TGTGCCAGGGAAGACCGGGACAGAAGCGTTAGTGAGCAGTTCTTC	CAREDRDRSVSEQFF
TRBV29-1	few	TRBJ2-7	.	TGCAGCGTTGAAGATGGTTCTTACGAGCAGTACTTC	CSVEDGSYEQYF
TRBV6-1	few	TRBJ2-5	.	TGTGCCAGCAGTGAATCGACAGGAGCGGCAGAGACCCAGTACTTC	CASSESTGAAETQYF
TRBV19	.	TRBJ2-1	TRBD2	TGTGCCAGTAGGCGGGGGGCCTACAATGAGCAGTTCTTC	CASRRGAYNEQFF
TRBV18	many	TRBJ2-5	TRBD2	TGTGCCAGCTCACCAGGACTAGGGGAGGAGACCCAGTACTTC	CASSPGLGEETQYF
TRBV27	few	TRBJ2-3	TRBD2	TGTGCCAGCAGTTTATCGACTAGCGGGAGACCCGGGAAAGATACGCAGTATTTT	CASSLSTSGRPGKDTQYF
TRBV20-1	many	TRBJ2-7	.	TGCAGTGCTTGCCCGGCGAGCTCCTACGAGCAGTACTTC	CSACPASSYEQYF
TRBV11-2	.	TRBJ2-5	.	TGTGCCAGCAGCCCGCGGGCCCCTACCGGCGAGACCCAGTACTTC	CASSPRAPTGETQYF
TRBV7-9	many	TRBJ2-7	.	TGTGCCAGCAGCCCCCCGACAGGTTCCTACGAGCAGTACTTC	CASSPPTGSYEQYF
TRBV6-1	few	TRBJ2-5	TRBD1	TGTGCCAGCAGGGGCCCCGGGACAGAAGAGACCCAGTACTTC	CASRGPGTEETQYF
TRBV6-2/TRBV6-3	.	TRBJ2-3	.	TGTGCCAGCAGTTCGCAGGACGGCACAGATACGCAGTATTTT	CASSSQDGTDTQYF
TRBV20-1	many	TRBJ2-5	TRBD2	TGCAGTGCTACTCCTAGCGGGAGCGGCCGGGAGACCCAGTACTTC	CSATPSGSGRETQYF
TRBV20-1	many	TRBJ2-7	TRBD2	TGCAGTGCTAGATCCCATCTAGCGGGAGGGCGCGAGCAGTACTTC	CSARSHLAGGREQYF
TRBV2	few	TRBJ2-1	.	TGTGCCAGCACGGGTTCGAATGAGCAGTTCTTC	CASTGSNEQFF
TRBV6-5	many	TRBJ2-7	.	TGTGCCAGCAGTTACGGGGGGGGGGCGCCTCCCTACGAGCAGTACTTC	CASSYGGGAPPYEQYF
TRBV14	few	TRBJ2-4	TRBD2	TGTGCCAGCAGCCCAACTAGCGGGAGAAGTCATGAGCAGTACTTC	CASSPTSGRSHEQYF
TRBV6-2/TRBV6-3	.	TRBJ1-1	.	TGTGCCAGCAGCAGTCTCGGGGCGGTCACTGAAGCTTTCTTT	CASSSLGAVTEAFF
TRBV28	many	TRBJ2-1	.	TGTGCCAGCAGTGGACCCTTATACAATGAGCAGTTCTTC	CASSGPLYNEQFF
TRBV11-2	many	TRBJ2-7	.	TGTGCCAGCAGCAGCAGGGTTTTGGGTCCAGAGTACTTC	CASSSRVLGPEYF
TRBV3-1	many	TRBJ2-7	.	TGTGCCAGCAGCACTCTGGGGAACTACGAGCAGTACTTC	CASSTLGNYEQYF
TRBV7-9	.	TRBJ2-2	.	TGTGCCAGCATCCGAGAGGGAGTGGGCGGGGAGCTGTTTTTT	CASIREGVGGELFF
TRBV4-1	.	TRBJ1-1	.	TGCGCCAGCAGCCACGCCGCTCCAAGACAGCTGAACACTGAAGCTTTCTTT	CASSHAAPRQLNTEAFF
TRBV2	.	TRBJ1-2	.	TGTGCCAGCAGTGGGACCGGAGGGGCTTCTGCTAACTATGGCTACACCTTC	CASSGTGGASANYGYTF
TRBV12-3/TRBV12-4	many	TRBJ2-7	.	TGTGCCAGCAGCCTCCATGATGGCCACGAGCAGTACTTC	CASSLHDGHEQYF
TRBV6-2/TRBV6-3	many	TRBJ2-1	TRBD1	TGTGCCAGCAGACGTACAGGGGCCAATGAGCAGTTCTTC	CASRRTGANEQFF